A single sample is the source of the 13 T cell receptor beta chains below, sequenced in a study of tumor-infiltrating lymphocytes in primary liver carcinoma. The blood RNA (from unsorted whole blood) was obtained, and germline DNA was also extracted. Constant-region priming of about 520 ng total RNA yielded TCR beta cDNA. Slightly modified ARM-PCR, run as three nested multiplex PCR rounds, produced the TCR beta libraries. Investigators reported that the first two PCR rounds, at approximately 11 cycles each, used TRBV1-TRBV30 forward primers with a C-beta reverse primer. Each CDR3 protein gets one entry after TCRdb re-called the multiplex PCR reads with MiXCR. This sample carries about 320,000 distinct CDR3 sequences, roughly 60% of them seen once, and the ten largest clones take more than 15%. The sample was peripheral blood. These receptors were obtained from a woman in her thirties with primary liver carcinoma and hepatitis B virus infection.

The chain carries TRBV6-2 or TRBV6-3 and TRBJ2-6, with TRBD1 identical over 7 bases. Unmatched junction bases numbered 7, after V lost 7 bases and J lost 4 bases. The V gene's germline CDR1 is MNHEY and CDR2 SVGEGT. This CDR3 is 15 amino acids long. CDR3 sequence reads: CASNQGTAGANVLTF. The CDR3 DNA is TGTGCCAGCAACCAAGGGACAGCCGGGGCCAACGTCCTGACTTTC.

On this clonotype itself: Since a much larger clone is just one base distant, this may be a read error. The chain links TRBV12-3 or TRBV12-4 to TRBJ2-7, with a weak D call TRBD2 (5 bases). This CDR3 has 13 amino acids. The CDR3 region has the DNA TGTGCCAGCAGTTATACGGGATCCTTCGAGCAGTACTTC. Protein sequence: CASSYTGSFEQYF.

Many counts were recorded for this clonotype. The V and J genes are TRBV11-2 and TRBJ1-5; the match to TRBD1 covers 9 bases. V gave up 4 bases and J gave up 4 bases; unmatched junction bases: 5. The CDR3 consists of 15 residues. Germline V gives CDR1 SGHAT, CDR2 FQNNGV. The CDR3 loop reads CASSWGQGRNQPQHF. The CDR3 nucleotides read TGTGCCAGCAGCTGGGGACAGGGACGGAATCAGCCCCAGCATTTT.

To note about this clonotype: Sequence at one end of the junction differs from germline and may be a read error. The chain combines TRBV6-5 with TRBJ1-1; no clear D. The length of the CDR3 is 13 residues. CDR1 is MNHEY, CDR2 SVGAGI, per germline. The CDR3 sequence is CVSSYYGLGEAFF. CDR3 nucleotide sequence: TGTGTCAGCAGTTATTACGGACTGGGGGAAGCTTTCTTT.

This chain uses TRBV6-1 with TRBJ2-7, with 8 positions matching TRBD1. The CDR3 sequence is 14 residues long. Trimming cost V 6 bases and J 3 bases; bases outside gene matches: 7. Germline loops: CDR1 MNHNS, CDR2 SASEGT. The CDR3 DNA reads as TGTGCCAGCAGCCCGCAGGGGGCAGGCTACGAGCAGTACTTC. The encoded protein is CASSPQGAGYEQYF.

A note on this clonotype: This may be a read error, as it is one base from a much larger clone. The chain joins TRBV12-3 or TRBV12-4 to TRBJ1-1; D gene uncertain. This CDR3 has 12 residues. Trimming removed 4 bases at V and 8 bases at J, with 11 bases between. CDR3 residues: CASSSQVREAFF. The CDR3, as DNA: TGTGCCAGCAGTTCGCAAGTAAGGGAAGCTTTCTTT.

As for this clonotype: This may stem from a read error, because a much larger clone lies one nucleotide away. The chain is built from TRBV12-3 or TRBV12-4 and TRBJ2-7, with D maybe TRBD1 (6 bases). V was clipped by 3 bases and J by 9 bases, with 12 bases between them. The CDR3 runs to 12 residues. Written as DNA, the CDR3 is TGTGCCAGCAGTTTCACAGGGCCCGGGCAGTACTTC. This encodes CASSFTGPGQYF.

CDR3 protein: CSVVGPGGTEAFF. Here the CDR3 DNA reads TGCAGCGTTGTAGGGCCGGGTGGCACTGAAGCTTTCTTT. This chain joins TRBV29-1 and TRBJ1-1; D is ambiguous. CDR3 length: 13 amino acids. The V end was cut by 4 bases, the J end by 4 bases, with 13 bases between. CDR1 is SQVTM, CDR2 ANQGSEA, per germline.

This clonotype was seen a single time. The junction shows a germline mismatch at one end, possibly a read error. The CDR3 loop is CTSSLQGEETQYF. The CDR3 DNA is TGCACCAGTAGCTTACAGGGGGAAGAGACCCAGTACTTC. The genes are TRBV5-1 and TRBJ2-5; 8 nucleotides align to TRBD1. The CDR3 runs 13 residues. Germline CDR1 is SGHRS and CDR2 is YFSETQ.

This clonotype was found many times. The CDR3 DNA sequence: TGCGCCAGCAGCCTAGACAGGGCCCAGTACAATGAGCAGTTCTTC. It specifies CASSLDRAQYNEQFF. This chain joins TRBV4-1 and TRBJ2-1; 7 bases agree with TRBD1. The CDR3 totals 15 residues. The germline CDR1 and CDR2 sequences are MGHRA and YSYEKL. The junction had 7 bases not matched to a gene; V was cut back by 4 bases and J by 4 bases.

This clonotype has ten or more counts. The CDR3 coding sequence is TGCGCCAGCAGCCCCGACGGATCCCAGGGACGGGGCTACACCTTC. Encoded protein: CASSPDGSQGRGYTF. The chain combines TRBV4-3 with TRBJ1-2; tentative D call: TRBD1 (5 bases). The length of the CDR3 is 15 residues. Germline CDR1 is LGHNA and CDR2 is YSLEER. V lost 4 bases to trimming and J lost 8 bases, with 20 bases between them.

This clonotype was picked up a small number of times. CDR3 sequence (DNA): TGTGCCTGGAGCAAGACAGGGGCGAGCAATCAGCCCCAGCATTTT. It specifies CAWSKTGASNQPQHF. The rearrangement links TRBV30 to TRBJ1-5; TRBD1 agrees at 8 bases. Losses at the gene ends were 3 bases for V and 1 base for J; bases not matched to a gene: 5. There are 15 residues in the CDR3. Per the germline V gene, CDR1 is GTSNPN and CDR2 is SVGIG (reference sequence).

Points on this clonotype: One junction end disagrees with the germline gene, perhaps due to a read error. This chain links TRBV11-2 with TRBJ2-3; unclear D gene. This CDR3 has 14 amino acids. Germline V lookup: CDR1 SGHAT, CDR2 FQNNGV. This CDR3 reads CAGSLPVGTDTQCF. DNA of the CDR3: TGTGCCGGCAGCTTACCAGTGGGCACAGATACGCAGTGTTTT.